This TCR beta chain was documented in a study of T cells in Graves' hyperthyroidism and ophthalmopathy. Study results and caveats: Among thyroid clonotypes expanded above 0.001, most also appeared in blood.

V gave up 5 bases and J gave up 2 bases; unmatched junction bases: 8. Germline loops: CDR1 GTSNPN, CDR2 SVGIG (reference sequence). CDR3 length equals 16 residues. Details on this clonotype: Its antigen is currently unknown.

Hyperthyroidism of Graves' type that showed no ophthalmopathy progression within 18 months was stable. Isolation of PBMCs was performed on about 10 ml fresh peripheral blood. The source material, RNA transcripts, was used to amplify TCR beta CDR3 regions. Using the HTBI primer set, a first-round RT-PCR was run on the TCR CDR3. Each CDR3 protein gets one entry after TCRdb re-called the multiplex PCR reads with MiXCR. The data contain about 200,000 distinct CDR3 sequences, less than 20% of them singletons. This receptor was obtained from a woman aged 45-60 years with Graves' hyperthyroidism. V is TRBV30 and J is TRBJ2-1; TRBD2 agrees at 11 bases. Sequencing input: blood. This CDR3 reads CAWGPSGRSPYNEQFF. CDR3 DNA: TGTGCCTGGGGACCTAGCGGGAGGAGTCCCTACAATGAGCAGTTCTTC.